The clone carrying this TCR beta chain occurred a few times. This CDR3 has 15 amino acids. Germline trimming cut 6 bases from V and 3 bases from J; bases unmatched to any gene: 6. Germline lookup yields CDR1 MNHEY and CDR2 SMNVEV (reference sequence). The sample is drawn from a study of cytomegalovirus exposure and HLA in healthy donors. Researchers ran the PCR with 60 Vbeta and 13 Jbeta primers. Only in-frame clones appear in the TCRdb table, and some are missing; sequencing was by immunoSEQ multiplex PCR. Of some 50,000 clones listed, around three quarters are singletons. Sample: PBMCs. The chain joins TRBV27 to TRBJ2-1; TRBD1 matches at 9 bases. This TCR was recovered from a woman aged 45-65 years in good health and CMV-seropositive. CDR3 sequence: CASSSGTGIYNEQFF. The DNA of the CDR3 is TGTGCCAGCAGCTCCGGGACAGGGATCTACAATGAGCAGTTCTTC.